Listed here are 17 T cell receptor beta chains from one sample, sequenced in a study of blood T cell repertoires in COVID-19. Assay used: immunoSEQ multiplex PCR; TCRdb lists only in-frame clones, some missing. The top ten hold 9.9% of the sample, which has 330,000 or so clones, about nine tenths seen once. Sequences were obtained from peripheral blood. All receptors derive from a man in his thirties or forties with COVID-19, enrolled during active disease.

The chain employs TRBV5-4 and TRBJ2-7; 7 bases line up with TRBD2. Germline CDR1 is SGHNT and CDR2 is YYREEE (reference sequence). Trimming cost V 6 bases and J 2 bases; bases outside gene matches: 17. CDR3 length equals 17 residues. Here the CDR3 DNA reads TGTGCCAGCAACTACGCCCCTGGGAGCGGGGCCACCTACGAGCAGTACTTC. Its protein is CASNYAPGSGATYEQYF.

This clone was seen more than once but under ten times. The rearrangement links TRBV7-2 to TRBJ2-2; 9 nucleotides match TRBD1. Germline assignment: CDR1 SGHTA and CDR2 FQGNSA. The CDR3 loop spans 15 amino acids. The V segment lost 5 bases and the J segment 6 bases; nucleotides outside the gene matches: 7. In nucleotides, the CDR3 is TGTGCCAGCAGCCTACTGACAGGGGGACCCGGGGAGCTGTTTTTT. Amino acid sequence: CASSLLTGGPGELFF.

The chain carries TRBV7-2 and TRBJ1-2, with D perhaps matching TRBD1 (5 bases). V was shortened by 3 bases and J by 0 bases, with 11 bases between the two germline ends. This CDR3 is built from 15 residues. The germline gives CDR1 SGHTA, CDR2 FQGNSA. CDR3 loop: CASSFYDSSNYGYTF. For the CDR3, the DNA is TGTGCCAGCAGCTTCTATGACAGCTCTAACTATGGCTACACCTTC.

The J gene is TRBJ2-1, the V gene TRBV11-3, with D possibly matching TRBD1 (6 bases). The germline V and J ends were trimmed by 4 bases and 5 bases, with 9 bases remaining between them. This CDR3 spans 13 amino acids. Germline loops: CDR1 SGHNT, CDR2 YENEEA. The chain's CDR3 is CASSWGQNNEQFF. DNA of the CDR3: TGTGCCAGCAGCTGGGGACAAAACAATGAGCAGTTCTTC.

The chain recombines TRBV28 with TRBJ1-5; perhaps TRBD1 as D (5 bases). Germline CDR1 MDHEN, CDR2 SYDVKM. The CDR3 contains 15 residues. The V and J ends lost 6 bases and 5 bases respectively, with 17 bases between them. CDR3 protein: CASRDAGGRYQPQHF. The CDR3 DNA reads as TGTGCCAGCAGGGATGCTGGGGGGAGGTATCAGCCCCAGCATTTT.

This chain joins TRBV27 and TRBJ2-7, with 7 bases matching TRBD1. This CDR3 is built from 15 residues. With V trimmed by 4 bases and J by 9 bases, 15 bases remained unmatched. Germline CDR1 is MNHEY and CDR2 is SMNVEV (reference sequence). In nucleotides, the CDR3 is TGTGCCAGCAGTTCCCGCCGGGACAGTATAAGGTGGCAGTACTTC. Translated, it gives CASSSRRDSIRWQYF.

The chain links TRBV5-6 to TRBJ2-6; D is unresolved. This CDR3 is 14 amino acids long. V was trimmed by 6 bases and J by 2 bases, leaving 9 bases between them. Germline values: CDR1 SGHDT, CDR2 YYEEEE. The DNA of the CDR3 is TGTGCCAGCATCAACATCCCTGGGGCCAACGTCCTGACTTTC. This encodes CASINIPGANVLTF.

The chain couples TRBV6-6 to TRBJ1-5; possible D gene TRBD1, 6 bases. Germline V gene data show CDR1 as MNHNY and CDR2 as SVGAGI (reference sequence). The ends were cut back, 8 bases at V and 6 bases at J, with 23 bases in the middle. There are 16 residues in the CDR3. The CDR3 DNA reads TGTGCCAGCCAAATGCCCTCGACAGGTGTTGGTCAGCCCCAGCATTTT. Protein sequence: CASQMPSTGVGQPQHF.

V gene TRBV6-1 combines with J gene TRBJ2-2, with 7 bases aligning to TRBD1. V gave up 3 bases and J gave up 3 bases; unmatched junction bases: 1. Germline CDR1 MNHNS, CDR2 SASEGT. The CDR3 contains 14 residues. DNA of the CDR3: TGTGCCAGCAGTGATACAGGGGACACCGGGGAGCTGTTTTTT. Its translation is CASSDTGDTGELFF.

V and J are TRBV7-8 and TRBJ1-2; D unresolved. The CDR3 contains 15 residues. V was clipped by 2 bases and J by 6 bases, with 16 bases between them. CDR1 and CDR2 from the germline V gene are SGHVS and FQNEAQ. The CDR3: CASSLRQARSNGYTF. The CDR3 bases are TGTGCCAGCAGCTTAAGGCAGGCCCGTTCAAATGGCTACACCTTC.

The chain has TRBV18 and TRBJ2-2; TRBD2 aligns across 9 bases. CDR1 and CDR2 (germline): KGHSH, LQKENI. The V segment lost 3 bases and the J segment 3 bases; nucleotides outside the gene matches: 5. This CDR3 contains 16 residues. DNA for the CDR3: TGTGCCAGCTCACCTTCCGGGACTAGCTACACCGGGGAGCTGTTTTTT. It translates to CASSPSGTSYTGELFF. The full variable domain, in which reference TRBV18 and TRBJ2-2 provide the parts outside the CDR3, is NAGVMQNPRHLVRRRGQEARLRCSPMKGHSHVYWYRQLPEEGLKFMVYLQKENIIDESGMPKERFSAEFPKEGPSILRIQQVVRGDSAAYFCASSPSGTSYTGELFFGEGSRLTVL.

V is TRBV4-3 and J is TRBJ2-1, with D maybe TRBD2 (5 bases). Between the trimmed V and J ends, which lost 1 base and 10 bases, there was a span of 17 bases. The CDR3 spans 15 residues. Per germline, CDR1 LGHNA and CDR2 YSLEER. The CDR3 reads CASSQAGREWEEQFF. In nucleotides, the CDR3 is TGCGCCAGCAGCCAAGCCGGACGAGAATGGGAGGAGCAGTTCTTC.

This chain links TRBV27 with TRBJ2-3, with 15 bases matching TRBD2. The CDR3 has 15 residues. Germline V gives CDR1 MNHEY, CDR2 SMNVEV (reference sequence). Unmatched junction bases numbered 5, after V lost 3 bases and J lost 10 bases. The CDR3 coding sequence is TGTGCCAGCAGTTTCGCCGGACTAGCGGGAGGGGCGCAGTATTTT. It is translated as CASSFAGLAGGAQYF.

The V call is TRBV18, the J call TRBJ2-7, with 8 bases aligning to TRBD1. This CDR3 comprises 13 residues. Trimming at V came to 3 bases and at J to 3 bases, leaving 1 base not matched to a gene. Germline CDR1 KGHSH, CDR2 LQKENI. The DNA of the CDR3 is TGTGCCAGCTCACCGGGACAGGACTACGAGCAGTACTTC. It encodes CASSPGQDYEQYF.

This sequence joins TRBV2 and TRBJ1-1; D perhaps matches TRBD1 (6 bases). The germline V gene has CDR1 SNHLY and CDR2 FYNNEI. V was trimmed by 7 bases and J by 6 bases, leaving 18 bases between them. There are 14 residues in the CDR3. CDR3 nucleotides: TGTGCCAGCACCGGTCAGGGGCCGAGGGCTGAAGCTTTCTTT. Encoded protein: CASTGQGPRAEAFF. The full variable domain, with the rest looked up from reference TRBV2 and TRBJ1-1, is EPEVTQTPSHQVTQMGQEVILRCVPISNHLYFYWYRQILGQKVEFLVSFYNNEISEKSEIFDDQFSVERPDGSNFTLKIRSTKLEDSAMYFCASTGQGPRAEAFFGQGTRLTVV.

V usage is TRBV25-1 and J usage is TRBJ1-3; D is unclear. CDR1 is MGHDK and CDR2 is SYGVNS in the germline V gene. The CDR3 has 15 amino acids. V lost 0 bases, J lost 0 bases, and 6 bases lay in between. The CDR3 DNA is TGTGCCAGCAGTGAATACCGGTCCTCTGGAAACACCATATATTTT. This gives the protein CASSEYRSSGNTIYF.

This chain uses TRBV4-1 with TRBJ1-3; no clear D. Per germline, CDR1 MGHRA and CDR2 YSYEKL. Trimming stripped 0 bases from V and 0 bases from J, with 9 bases between. This CDR3 comprises 16 residues. The CDR3 DNA is TGCGCCAGCAGCCAAGATGTTGGGCGCTCTGGAAACACCATATATTTT. The encoded protein is CASSQDVGRSGNTIYF.